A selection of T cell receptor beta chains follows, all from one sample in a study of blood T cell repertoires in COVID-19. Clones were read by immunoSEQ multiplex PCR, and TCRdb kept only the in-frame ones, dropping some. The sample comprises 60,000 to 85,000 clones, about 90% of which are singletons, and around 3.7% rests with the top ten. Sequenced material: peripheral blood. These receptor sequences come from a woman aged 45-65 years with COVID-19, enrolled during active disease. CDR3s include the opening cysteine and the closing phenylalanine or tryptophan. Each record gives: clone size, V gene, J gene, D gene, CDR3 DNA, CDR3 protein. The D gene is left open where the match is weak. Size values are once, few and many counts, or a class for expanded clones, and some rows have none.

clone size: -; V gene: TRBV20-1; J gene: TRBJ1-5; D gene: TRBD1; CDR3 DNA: TGCAGTGCTAGTACTGGGACAGGGAATCAGCCCCAGCATTTT; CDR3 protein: CSASTGTGNQPQHF
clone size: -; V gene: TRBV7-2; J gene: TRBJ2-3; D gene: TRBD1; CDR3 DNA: TGTGCCAGCAGCTTAGGGACAGGGGCAGATACGCAGTATTTT; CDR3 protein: CASSLGTGADTQYF
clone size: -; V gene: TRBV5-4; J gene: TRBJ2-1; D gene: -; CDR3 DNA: TGTGCCAGCAGCTTCCGACTTATCCGGGATGAGCAGTTCTTC; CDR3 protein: CASSFRLIRDEQFF
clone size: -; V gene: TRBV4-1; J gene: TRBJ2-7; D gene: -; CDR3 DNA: TGCGCCAGCAGCCCTAGTTACGAGCAGTACTTC; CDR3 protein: CASSPSYEQYF
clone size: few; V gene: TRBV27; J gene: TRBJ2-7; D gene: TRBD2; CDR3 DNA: TGTGCCAGCAGTTTCAGGGCGGGAGAGGTATACGAGCAGTACTTC; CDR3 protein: CASSFRAGEVYEQYF
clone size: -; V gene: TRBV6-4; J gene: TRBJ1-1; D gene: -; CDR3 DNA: TGTGCCAGCTCGCGGACATTTAAGACTGAAGCTTTCTTT; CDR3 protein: CASSRTFKTEAFF
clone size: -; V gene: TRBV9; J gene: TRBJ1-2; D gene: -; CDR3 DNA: TGTGCCAGCAGCGTAGAACAAGCCCCCAGGGGCTACACCTTC; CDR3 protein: CASSVEQAPRGYTF
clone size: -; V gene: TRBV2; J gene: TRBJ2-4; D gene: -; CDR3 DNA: TGTGCCAGCAGTGAAGCAGGGGTCAACATTCAGTACTTC; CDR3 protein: CASSEAGVNIQYF
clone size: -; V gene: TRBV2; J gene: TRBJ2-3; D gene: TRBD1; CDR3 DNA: TGTGCCGGAGACAGGGGAAACACAGATACGCAGTATTTT; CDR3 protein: CAGDRGNTDTQYF
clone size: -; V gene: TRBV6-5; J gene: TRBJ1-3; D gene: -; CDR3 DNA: TGTGCCAGCATTCTGGGAAACACCATATATTTT; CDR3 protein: CASILGNTIYF
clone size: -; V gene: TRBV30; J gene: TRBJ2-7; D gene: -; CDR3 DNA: TGTGCCTGGAGTGTATATGGGCGAAACTACGAGCAGTACTTC; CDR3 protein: CAWSVYGRNYEQYF
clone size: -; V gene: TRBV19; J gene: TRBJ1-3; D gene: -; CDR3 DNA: TGTGCCAGTAGTATTCCCGACATCGGAAACACCATATATTTT; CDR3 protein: CASSIPDIGNTIYF
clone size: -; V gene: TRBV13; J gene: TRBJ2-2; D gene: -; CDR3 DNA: TGTGCCAGCAGCCTCGAGACCGGGGAGCTGTTTTTT; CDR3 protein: CASSLETGELFF
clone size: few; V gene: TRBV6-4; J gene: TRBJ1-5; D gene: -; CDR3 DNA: TGTGCCAGCAGTGACTCAGGACAGTTGCCACAGCCCCAGCATTTT; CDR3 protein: CASSDSGQLPQPQHF
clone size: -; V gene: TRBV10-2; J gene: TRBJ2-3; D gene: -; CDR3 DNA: TGCGCCAGCAGGTCGCCGGTGAGCACAGATACGCAGTATTTT; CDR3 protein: CASRSPVSTDTQYF
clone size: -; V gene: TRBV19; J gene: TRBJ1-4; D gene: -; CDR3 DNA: TGTGCCAGTAGTATACGCGGAGCAACTAATGAAAAACTGTTTTTT; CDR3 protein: CASSIRGATNEKLFF
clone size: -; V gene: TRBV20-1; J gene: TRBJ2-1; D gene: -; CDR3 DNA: TGCAGTGCCAGTCGCGGGGCCGCATCCTACAATGAGCAGTTCTTC; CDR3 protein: CSASRGAASYNEQFF
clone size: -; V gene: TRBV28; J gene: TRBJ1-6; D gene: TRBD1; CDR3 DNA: TGTGCCAGCATTGAACAGGGGGCGCGGAATTCACCCCTCCACTTT; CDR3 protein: CASIEQGARNSPLHF
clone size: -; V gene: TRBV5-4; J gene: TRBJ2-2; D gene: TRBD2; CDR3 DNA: TGTGCCAGCAGCATACTAGCGGGAGGGCCCCCCGGGGAGCTGTTTTTT; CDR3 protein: CASSILAGGPPGELFF
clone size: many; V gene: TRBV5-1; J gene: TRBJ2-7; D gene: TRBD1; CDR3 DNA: TGCGCCAGCAGCTTCGGGACAGGTGAGCAGTACTTC; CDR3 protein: CASSFGTGEQYF
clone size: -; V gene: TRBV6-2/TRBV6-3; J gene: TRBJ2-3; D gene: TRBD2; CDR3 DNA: TGTGCCAGCAGTTACCCGGCGGGGGGCACAGATACGCAGTATTTT; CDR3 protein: CASSYPAGGTDTQYF
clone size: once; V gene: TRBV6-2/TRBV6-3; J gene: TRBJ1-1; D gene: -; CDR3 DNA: TGTGCCAGCAGTTATGGGCCCTTTGGGAACACTGAAGCTTTCTTT; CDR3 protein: CASSYGPFGNTEAFF
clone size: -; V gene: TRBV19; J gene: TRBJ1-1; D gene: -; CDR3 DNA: TGTGCCAGTAGTATACGCGGGAACACTGAAGCTTTCTTT; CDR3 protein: CASSIRGNTEAFF
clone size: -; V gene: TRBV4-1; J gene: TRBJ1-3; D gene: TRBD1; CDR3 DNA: TGCGCCAGCAGCCACCAAACAGGGGGTAGCAACACCATATATTTT; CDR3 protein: CASSHQTGGSNTIYF
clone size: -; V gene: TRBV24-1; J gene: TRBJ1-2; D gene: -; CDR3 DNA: TGTGCCACCAGTGGAGCGGGGGCTCACTATGGCTACACCTTC; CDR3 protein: CATSGAGAHYGYTF
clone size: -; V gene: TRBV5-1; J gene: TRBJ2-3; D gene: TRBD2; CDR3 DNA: TGCGCCAGCAGTACCCAAAGGGGAGCGGGAGGGCTAAATACGCAGTATTTT; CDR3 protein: CASSTQRGAGGLNTQYF
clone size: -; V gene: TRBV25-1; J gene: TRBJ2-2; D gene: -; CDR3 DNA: TGTGCCAGCAGTCGGAGCGCGACGGCGAACACCGGGGAGCTGTTTTTT; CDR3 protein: CASSRSATANTGELFF
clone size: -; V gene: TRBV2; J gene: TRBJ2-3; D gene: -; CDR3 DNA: TGTGCCAGCAGTGAACAGGGCACTAGCACAGATACGCAGTATTTT; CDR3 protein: CASSEQGTSTDTQYF
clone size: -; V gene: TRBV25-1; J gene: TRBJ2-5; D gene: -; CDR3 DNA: TGTGCCAGCAGTGGCCGGGACATTGGGGAGACCCAGTACTTC; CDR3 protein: CASSGRDIGETQYF
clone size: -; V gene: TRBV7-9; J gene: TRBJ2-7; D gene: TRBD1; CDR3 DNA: TGTGCCAGCAGCTTAGTGGTGGACAGGGACGAGCAGTACTTC; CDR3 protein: CASSLVVDRDEQYF